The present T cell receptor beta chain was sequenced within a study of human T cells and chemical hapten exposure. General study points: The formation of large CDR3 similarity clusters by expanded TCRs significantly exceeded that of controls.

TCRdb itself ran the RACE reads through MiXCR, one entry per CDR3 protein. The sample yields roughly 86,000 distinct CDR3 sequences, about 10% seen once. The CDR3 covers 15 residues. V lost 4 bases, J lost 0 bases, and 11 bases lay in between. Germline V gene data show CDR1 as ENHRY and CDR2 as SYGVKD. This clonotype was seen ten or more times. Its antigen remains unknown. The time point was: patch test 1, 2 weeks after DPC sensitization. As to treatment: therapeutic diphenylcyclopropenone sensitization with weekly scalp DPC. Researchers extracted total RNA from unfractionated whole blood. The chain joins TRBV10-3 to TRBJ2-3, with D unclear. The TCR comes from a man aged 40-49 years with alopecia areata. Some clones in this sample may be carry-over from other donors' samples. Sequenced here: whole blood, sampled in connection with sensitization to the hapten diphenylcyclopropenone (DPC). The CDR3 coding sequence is TGTGCCATCAGTGTTGGCGGAACTAGCACAGATACGCAGTATTTT. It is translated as CAISVGGTSTDTQYF.